This TCR beta chain derives from a study of blood T cells in healthy people across ages. The total RNA that was extracted per sample amounted to at least 5.5 micrograms. Overall study results and limits: Fewer expanded clones and more diversity marked long-lived versus aged donors. Estimates of diversity drawn from one million T cells were considered underestimates.

Primers used in a second PCR of roughly 7 to 11 cycles were a sample-barcoded 5' primer and a J-beta primer mix. A template-switch adaptor with 12 random nucleotides tagged each cDNA molecule. Using its own MiXCR run on the 5' RACE reads, TCRdb lists one record per CDR3 protein. The sample contains about 1.1 million distinct CDR3 sequences, more than 30% of which appear only once. Comment on this clonotype: As yet, its antigen is unknown.

This CDR3 comprises 15 residues. The sequencing input was blood. The rearrangement links TRBV12-3 or TRBV12-4 to TRBJ2-1; weak D call: TRBD1 (6 bases). With the DNA end fitting TRBJ2-7 better, the J assignment may be wrong. The origin of this receptor is a man aged 18 to 29 in good health. DNA of the CDR3: TGTGCCAGCAGTTTACGGGGACAACCCTACAATGAGCAGTACTTC. Translation gives CASSLRGQPYNEQYF.